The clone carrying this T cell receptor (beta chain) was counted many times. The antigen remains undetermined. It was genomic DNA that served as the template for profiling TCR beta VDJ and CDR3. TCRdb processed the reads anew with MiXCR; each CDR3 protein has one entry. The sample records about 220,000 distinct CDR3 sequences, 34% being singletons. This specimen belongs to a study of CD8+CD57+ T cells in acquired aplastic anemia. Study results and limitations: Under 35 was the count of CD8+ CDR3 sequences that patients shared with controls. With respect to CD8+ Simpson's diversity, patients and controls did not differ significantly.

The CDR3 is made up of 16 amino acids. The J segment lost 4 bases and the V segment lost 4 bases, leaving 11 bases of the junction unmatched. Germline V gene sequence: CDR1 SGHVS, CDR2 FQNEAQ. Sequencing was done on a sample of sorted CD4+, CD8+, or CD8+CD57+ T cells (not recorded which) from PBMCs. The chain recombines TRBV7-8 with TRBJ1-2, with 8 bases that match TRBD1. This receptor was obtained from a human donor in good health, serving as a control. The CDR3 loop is CASSSTRTGLFYGYTF. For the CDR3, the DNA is TGTGCCAGCAGCTCGACCCGGACAGGGCTTTTCTATGGCTACACCTTC.